This T cell receptor beta chain stems from a study of blood T cell repertoires in COVID-19. Those enrolled, adults aged roughly 18 to 95 years, came from around 24 US areas. No more than 2 weeks before study entry, exposed participants had met a case of COVID-19. Study processing details: From reference gene primer amplification, estimates of nucleated cell counts were derived. The data were produced by immunoSEQ multiplex PCR, yet TCRdb's version contains in-frame clones alone and is incomplete. V, J and clone size were drawn from that table, and D and trimming were deduced from the DNA. Among 150,000 to 200,000 clones listed, over 80% were seen once. The germline CDR1 and CDR2 sequences are SGHTS and YDEGEE. The V end lost 5 bases, the J end lost 9 bases, and 17 bases lay between the germline ends. The CDR3 loop spans 13 amino acids.

V is TRBV5-8 and J is TRBJ2-5; perhaps TRBD2 as D (5 bases). The sequenced sample was PBMCs or T cells enriched from blood (not recorded which). The sequence was collected from an older man who had been exposed to COVID-19. CDR3 sequence: CASSHPSSRPQYF. The CDR3 DNA is TGTGCCAGCAGTCACCCCTCTAGCAGGCCCCAGTACTTC.